This entry lists 17 T cell receptor beta chains sequenced from one sample in a study of T cell responses to AZD1222 COVID-19 vaccine. The method was immunoSEQ multiplex PCR; TCRdb's version includes in-frame clones alone and lacks a portion of them. The sample lists about 200,000 clones; roughly nine tenths were seen once. This specimen was peripheral blood, taken 28 days after the second dose of the MenACWY control vaccine. The source of these receptors is an adult who received the MenACWY meningococcal vaccine as a control.

The rearrangement links TRBV29-1 to TRBJ1-4, with D unresolved. From germline, CDR1 is SQVTM and CDR2 ANQGSEA. V was shortened by 3 bases and J by 3 bases, with 11 bases between the two germline ends. This CDR3 region has 14 residues. This chain's CDR3 is CSVDPGEANEKLFF. The DNA of the CDR3 is TGCAGCGTTGACCCCGGGGAAGCTAATGAAAAACTGTTTTTT.

This clone occurred a few times. The CDR3 loop is CATSRETGVSNQPQHF. In DNA, the CDR3 is TGTGCCACCAGCAGGGAGACAGGGGTTAGCAATCAGCCCCAGCATTTT. V gene TRBV15 combines with J gene TRBJ1-5; 8 positions match TRBD1. This CDR3 has 16 amino acids. Germline-derived CDR1 and CDR2 are LNHNV and YYDKDF (reference sequence). Unmatched junction bases numbered 4, after V lost 3 bases and J lost 0 bases.

V usage is TRBV6-5 and J usage is TRBJ1-2; 7 bases are a match to TRBD1. Germline CDR1 and CDR2: MNHEY and SVGAGI. This CDR3 comprises 14 residues. The trim removed 7 bases at V and 8 bases at J, leaving 13 bases unmatched. The CDR3 bases are TGTGCCAGCAATTCCCCAGGGGGAAGAGACGGCTACACCTTC. As protein: CASNSPGGRDGYTF.

This clone was recorded only once. The V and J genes are TRBV6-5 and TRBJ1-4, with 9 bases fitting TRBD1. V lost 6 bases to trimming and J lost 0 bases; unmatched junction nucleotides: 2. Germline CDR1 reads MNHEY; CDR2 reads SVGAGI. The CDR3 length is 15 residues. The chain's CDR3 is CASRDRGATNEKLFF. Here the CDR3 DNA reads TGTGCCAGCAGGGACAGGGGTGCAACTAATGAAAAACTGTTTTTT.

The V and J genes are TRBV19 and TRBJ1-3, with a possible D match to TRBD1 (5 bases). The length of the CDR3 is 16 residues. Looked up from germline, CDR1 is LNHDA and CDR2 is SQIVND (reference sequence). V dropped 4 bases and J dropped 2 bases, with 15 bases sitting between them. Here the CDR3 DNA reads TGTGCCAGTAGTACACCTACAGGAGCAACTGGAAACACCATATATTTT. This translates into CASSTPTGATGNTIYF. Full variable domain (outside the CDR3, taken from reference TRBV19 and TRBJ1-3): DGGITQSPKYLFRKEGQNVTLSCEQNLNHDAMYWYRQDPGQGLRLIYYSQIVNDFQKGDIAEGYSVSREKKESFPLTVTSAQKNPTAFYLCASSTPTGATGNTIYFGEGSWLTVV.

The chain combines TRBV5-6 with TRBJ2-2; D is unclear. The germline gives CDR1 SGHDT, CDR2 YYEEEE. The CDR3 sequence is 18 residues long. V dropped 4 bases and J dropped 0 bases, with 19 bases sitting between them. In DNA, the CDR3 is TGTGCCAGCAGCGATAGGGTCAGCGCAAGTTCGAACACCGGGGAGCTGTTTTTT. Translated, it gives CASSDRVSASSNTGELFF.

The chain couples TRBV30 to TRBJ1-3, with unresolved D. The V and J ends lost 5 bases and 4 bases respectively, with 15 bases between them. Germline V gene data show CDR1 as GTSNPN and CDR2 as SVGIG (reference sequence). CDR3 length: 14 residues. The CDR3 reads CAWARGLGGNTIYF. For the CDR3, the DNA is TGTGCCTGGGCTCGAGGGCTAGGAGGAAACACCATATATTTT.

This clone has a single count. The V gene is TRBV27, the J gene TRBJ2-5; D may be TRBD2 (5 bases). Trimming took 5 bases from V and 5 from J, leaving 18 bases between them. The CDR3 length is 15 residues. CDR1 is MNHEY and CDR2 is SMNVEV in the germline V gene (reference sequence). The CDR3: CASSPEVSRRETQYF. DNA for the CDR3: TGTGCCAGCAGTCCGGAGGTTAGTCGAAGGGAGACCCAGTACTTC.

Remarks on this clone: One end of the junction is discordant with germline, which a read error may explain. This chain links TRBV6-4 with TRBJ2-7, with 11 bases that match TRBD2. The length of the CDR3 is 16 residues. Germline V gene sequence: CDR1 MRHNA, CDR2 SNTAGT. CDR3 residues: CASRDSGTSGYREQYF. The CDR3, as DNA: TGTGCCAGCAGGGACTCCGGGACTAGCGGTTATCGGGAGCAGTACTTC.

J is TRBJ2-7 and V is TRBV20-1; D gene unclear. The CDR3 has 11 amino acids. The V gene lost 0 bases and the J gene lost 4 bases, with 4 bases spanning the gap. The V gene's germline CDR1 is DFQATT and CDR2 SNEGSKA (reference sequence). The CDR3 loop is CSAREAYEQYF. The DNA for the CDR3 is TGCAGTGCTAGAGAAGCTTACGAGCAGTACTTC.

The chain recombines TRBV5-4 with TRBJ2-2; 7 bases are a match to TRBD2. The J segment lost 4 bases and the V segment lost 0 bases, leaving 6 bases of the junction unmatched. The CDR3 extends over 16 amino acids. Looked up from germline, CDR1 is SGHNT and CDR2 is YYREEE (reference sequence). CDR3 residues: CASSLEPSGTTGELFF. The CDR3 nucleotides read TGTGCCAGCAGCTTGGAGCCAAGCGGGACCACCGGGGAGCTGTTTTTT.

The CDR3 region is CASSALQGTNTGELFF. CDR3 nucleotides: TGTGCCAGCAGCGCCCTACAGGGTACGAACACCGGGGAGCTGTTTTTT. The rearrangement links TRBV11-1 to TRBJ2-2, with a tentative D call TRBD1 (6 bases). The germline V gene has CDR1 SGHAT and CDR2 FQDESV (reference sequence). This CDR3 spans 16 amino acids. The germline V and J ends were trimmed by 5 bases and 0 bases, with 13 bases remaining between them.

The chain links TRBV7-2 to TRBJ2-7; no firm D call. Trimming removed 2 bases at V and 5 bases at J, with 13 bases between. Germline V lookup: CDR1 SGHTA, CDR2 FQGNSA. The CDR3 runs to 14 residues. As DNA, the CDR3 is TGTGCCAGCAGCTTATTGGGGTATGACAACGAGCAGTACTTC. Its translation is CASSLLGYDNEQYF.

This chain joins TRBV19 and TRBJ1-1; 9 nucleotides agree with TRBD1. Germline CDR1 is LNHDA and CDR2 is SQIVND (reference sequence). The J segment lost 4 bases and the V segment lost 7 bases, leaving 7 bases of the junction unmatched. The CDR3 has 14 residues. This CDR3 is CASTLQGAATEAFF. CDR3 bases: TGTGCCAGTACTCTACAGGGGGCCGCCACTGAAGCTTTCTTT.

The rearrangement uses TRBV4-1 and TRBJ2-7; 8 positions agree with TRBD1. CDR3 length: 15 residues. J was trimmed by 3 bases and V by 4 bases; bases with no gene match: 8. The germline CDR1 and CDR2 sequences are MGHRA and YSYEKL. This chain's CDR3 is CASSPTGAALYEQYF. The CDR3 nucleotides are TGCGCCAGCAGCCCGACAGGGGCCGCCCTCTACGAGCAGTACTTC.

The chain uses TRBV11-3 and TRBJ1-1; D is ambiguous. V lost 5 bases and J 5 bases, leaving 12 bases between the germline ends. The germline V gene encodes CDR1 SGHNT and CDR2 YENEEA. The CDR3 totals 13 residues. The DNA of the CDR3 is TGTGCCAGCAGCCCACTCAGGTGGACTGAAGCTTTCTTT. Translating it yields CASSPLRWTEAFF.

V and J are TRBV7-2 and TRBJ2-2; D is unclear. The CDR3 length is 13 residues. Trimming removed 4 bases from V and 4 bases from J, with 7 bases in between. Germline CDR1 reads SGHTA; CDR2 reads FQGNSA. CDR3 loop: CASSSYTTGELFF. CDR3 in DNA: TGTGCCAGCAGCTCGTACACCACCGGGGAGCTGTTTTTT. The entire variable domain, with the rest obtained from reference TRBV7-2 and TRBJ2-2, is as follows: GAGVSQSPSNKVTEKGKDVELRCDPISGHTALYWYRQSLGQGLEFLIYFQGNSAPDKSGLPSDRFSAERTGGSVSTLTIQRTQQEDSAVYLCASSSYTTGELFFGEGSRLTVL.